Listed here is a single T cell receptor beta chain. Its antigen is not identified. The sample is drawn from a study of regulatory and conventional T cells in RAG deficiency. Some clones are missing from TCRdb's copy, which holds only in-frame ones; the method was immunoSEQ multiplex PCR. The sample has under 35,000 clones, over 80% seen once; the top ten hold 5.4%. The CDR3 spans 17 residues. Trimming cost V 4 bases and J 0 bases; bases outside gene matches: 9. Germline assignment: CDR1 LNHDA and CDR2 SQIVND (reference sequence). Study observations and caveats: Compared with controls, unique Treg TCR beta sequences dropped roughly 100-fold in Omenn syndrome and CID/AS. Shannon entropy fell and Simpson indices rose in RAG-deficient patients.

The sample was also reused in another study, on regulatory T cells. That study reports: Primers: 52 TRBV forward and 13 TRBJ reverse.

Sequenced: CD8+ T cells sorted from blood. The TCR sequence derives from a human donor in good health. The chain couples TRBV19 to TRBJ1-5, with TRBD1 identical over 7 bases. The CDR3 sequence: CASSSPGTVYSNQPQHF. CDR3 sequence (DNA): TGTGCCAGTAGTAGTCCCGGGACAGTATATAGCAATCAGCCCCAGCATTTT.